This T cell receptor (beta chain) comes out of a study of regulatory T cells in long-lasting Graves disease. General study points: Persistent disease exhibited a predilection for TRBV28, TRBJ1-2 and TRBJ2-5. Peripheral blood, not thyroid tissue, was the sole material studied. Clonotypes that were public and shared totalled a few thousand in persistent patients versus 900 to 1,000 in new patients. It is possible that accuracy was reduced by the small size of the sample.

This clonotype was recorded at least ten times. Its antigen is not known. Construction of the TCR beta libraries employed iRepertoire HTBI primers in conjunction with Arm-PCR of CDR3 regions. One entry per CDR3 protein, called by TCRdb with MiXCR from the multiplex PCR reads. The repertoire holds hundreds of thousands of distinct CDR3 sequences, with about 20% as singletons. Stated time point: persistent/refractory GD, antithyroid drugs over 5 years with positive TRAb. PBMCs provided the RNA from which the TCR library was made. The CDR3 spans 14 residues. V was trimmed by 2 bases and J by 4 bases, leaving 10 bases between them.

The J gene is TRBJ2-3, the V gene TRBV12-3 or TRBV12-4; tentatively, D is TRBD2 (5 bases). Sample: peripheral blood mononuclear cells (PBMCs), taken when the disease was refractory, from a patient treated with antithyroid drugs. This TCR came from a female donor with Graves disease. DNA of the CDR3: TGTGCCAGCAGTTTATCCGGGAACGCAGATACGCAGTATTTT. Protein: CASSLSGNADTQYF.